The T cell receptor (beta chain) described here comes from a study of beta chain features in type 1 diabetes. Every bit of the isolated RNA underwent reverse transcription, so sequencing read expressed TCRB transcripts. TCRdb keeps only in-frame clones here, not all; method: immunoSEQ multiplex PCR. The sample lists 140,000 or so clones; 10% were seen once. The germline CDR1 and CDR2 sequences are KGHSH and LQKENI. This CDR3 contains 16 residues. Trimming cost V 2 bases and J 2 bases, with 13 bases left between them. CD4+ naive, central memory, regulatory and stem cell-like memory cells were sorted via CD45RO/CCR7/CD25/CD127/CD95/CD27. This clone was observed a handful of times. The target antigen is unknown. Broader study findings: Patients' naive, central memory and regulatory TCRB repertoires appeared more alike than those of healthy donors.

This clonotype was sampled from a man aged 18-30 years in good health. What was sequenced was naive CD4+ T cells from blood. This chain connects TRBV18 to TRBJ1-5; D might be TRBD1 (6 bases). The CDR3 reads CASSPVDRSGNQPQHF. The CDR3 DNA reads TGTGCCAGCTCACCAGTTGACAGGTCGGGCAATCAGCCCCAGCATTTT. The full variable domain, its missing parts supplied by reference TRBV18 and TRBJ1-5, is NAGVMQNPRHLVRRRGQEARLRCSPMKGHSHVYWYRQLPEEGLKFMVYLQKENIIDESGMPKERFSAEFPKEGPSILRIQQVVRGDSAAYFCASSPVDRSGNQPQHFGDGTRLSIL.